The TCR beta chain under discussion was sequenced for a study of T cell changes during pregnancy in multiple sclerosis. This clone has only one observation. Deletions cut 0 bases from V and 2 bases from J, with 15 bases between. Germline CDR1 and CDR2: SGHRS and YFSETQ. The CDR3 runs to 17 residues. TCRdb's table, derived via immunoSEQ multiplex PCR, lists solely in-frame clones and lacks some. Counted here are about 36,000 clones, 90% to 95% occurring once; the ten biggest clones make up 0.45% to 0.55%. Source: CD4+ T cells from peripheral blood mononuclear cells, taken in the second trimester of pregnancy. V gene TRBV5-1 combines with J gene TRBJ1-3, with D maybe TRBD1 (5 bases). The sequence was collected from a female donor in good health, enrolled as a control in a pregnancy study. The CDR3 loop reads CASSLAPGRGPGNTIYF. CDR3 DNA: TGCGCCAGCAGCTTGGCGCCCGGAAGGGGTCCTGGAAACACCATATATTTT.